What follows are 10 T cell receptor beta chains derived from one specimen sequenced in a study of T cell clonality in common variable immunodeficiency (dated by TCRdb to between 2015 and 2016). Broad study findings and their caveats: CVID TCRbeta sequences were reported to have fewer deletions and N-nucleotide insertions and to lack highly modified clones with 13 or more V deletions.

Library preparation was by the immunoSEQ multiplex PCR assay. As stored in TCRdb, this immuneACCESS dataset retains in-frame rearrangements with V and J assigned. A fraction of the clones does not appear; measured against another copy, unresolved V genes explain less than half of the discrepancy, and the remainder lacks a known reason. This sample has some 42,000 clones, none of them a singleton. Approximately 6% of the sample belongs to the ten largest clones. No antigen has been assigned to these receptors. The sample comprised peripheral blood mononuclear cells. These receptors were obtained from a human donor with common variable immunodeficiency.

This clone was detected ten times or more. Read data end 3 residues before the CDR3 end; the end is taken from the germline J gene. This rearrangement joins TRBV5-4 to TRBJ2-5; 8 bases align to TRBD1. The V segment lost 2 bases and the J segment 0 bases; nucleotides outside the gene matches: 3. The length of the CDR3 is 15 residues. CDR1 is SGHNT and CDR2 is YYREEE in the germline V gene (reference sequence). The sequenced part of the CDR3 DNA is TGTGCCAGCAGCTTCCGGGACAGGTACCAAGAGACC. Its translation: CASSFRDRYQET. The CDR3 in its entirety is CASSFRDRYQETQYF.

This clone came up a few times. From the germline J gene comes the end of the CDR3, since the read stops 3 residues before it. This chain joins TRBV11-3 and TRBJ2-7, with 11 bases lining up with TRBD2. Germline loops: CDR1 SGHNT, CDR2 YENEEA. The CDR3 covers 15 residues. V shed 5 bases, J shed 3 bases, and the junction held 6 bases outside the gene matches. The covered CDR3 bases are TGTGCCAGCAGCGTCACTAGCGGGAGTTTCTACGAG. This codes for CASSVTSGSFYE. In full, the CDR3 is CASSVTSGSFYEQYF.

This clone showed up just a few times. The read ends 3 residues before the CDR3 terminus; that terminus is restored from the germline J gene. The rearrangement uses TRBV2 and TRBJ1-1, with TRBD1 matching 7 bases. CDR1 is SNHLY and CDR2 is FYNNEI in the germline V gene. CDR3 length: 13 residues. V trimming: 5 bases; J trimming: 1 base; junction bases outside the gene matches: 1. CDR3 bases read: TGTGCCAGCAGTAGACAGGGGAACACTGAA. It translates to CASSRQGNTE. The entire CDR3 is CASSRQGNTEAFF. The full variable domain, with the rest looked up from reference TRBV2 and TRBJ1-1, is EPEVTQTPSHQVTQMGQEVILRCVPISNHLYFYWYRQILGQKVEFLVSFYNNEISEKSEIFDDQFSVERPDGSNFTLKIRSTKLEDSAMYFCASSRQGNTEAFFGQGTRLTVV.

In this sample, this clone turned up many times. The CDR3 end falls 3 residues outside the read, so it is completed with the germline J gene. The chain joins TRBV2 to TRBJ1-5, with D possibly being TRBD1 (6 bases). Germline V gene data show CDR1 as SNHLY and CDR2 as FYNNEI. This CDR3 has 15 amino acids. Trimming shortened V by 3 bases and J by 5 bases, and 14 bases separated the two germline ends. The sequenced part of the CDR3 DNA is TGTGCCAGCAGTGATGGGGGCACTACGTATCAGCCC. Amino acid sequence: CASSDGGTTYQP. In full, the CDR3 reads CASSDGGTTYQPQHF.

This clone was picked up many times. The covered CDR3 bases are TGCGCCAGCAGCAAGGACAGGGGAACTAATGAAAAA. Protein product: CASSKDRGTNEK. The whole CDR3 region reads CASSKDRGTNEKLFF. The rearrangement uses TRBV5-1 and TRBJ1-4; TRBD1 matches at 9 bases. Sequencing ends 3 residues short of the CDR3 end; the germline J gene provides the rest. V gave up 4 bases and J gave up 1 base; unmatched junction bases: 2. This CDR3 contains 15 residues. The germline CDR1 and CDR2 sequences are SGHRS and YFSETQ.

A remark on this clone: The sequenced fragment ends 3 residues before the CDR3 boundary, so the rest is inferred from the germline J gene. The chain has TRBV20-1 and TRBJ2-5; a weak D match, TRBD2 (6 bases). In germline, CDR1 is DFQATT, CDR2 SNEGSKA (reference sequence). V lost 4 bases, J lost 5 bases, and 14 bases lay in between. The CDR3 is 13 residues long. This chain's CDR3 is CSAMEGIGETQYF. The sequenced CDR3 bases are TGCAGTGCTATGGAGGGTATAGGCGAGACC.

At least ten counts were recorded for this clone. The read is 3 residues too short to cover the CDR3 end, so that end is filled in from the germline J gene. This chain links TRBV6-1 with TRBJ1-4, with D possibly TRBD1 on 5 matching bases. Germline CDR1 MNHNS, CDR2 SASEGT. The germline V and J ends were trimmed by 4 bases and 7 bases, with 13 bases remaining between them. CDR3 length: 14 residues. The CDR3 sequence: CASSGGGLGEKLFF. The CDR3 DNA, read in part, is TGTGCCAGCAGTGGCGGGGGGTTGGGTGAAAAA.

This clone was picked up many times. Read coverage stops 3 residues before the CDR3 terminus; the germline J gene supplies the remainder. V gene TRBV5-1 combines with J gene TRBJ2-3, with 9 bases aligning to TRBD2. Germline loops: CDR1 SGHRS, CDR2 YFSETQ. V was pared by 0 bases and J by 3 bases, with 2 bases of the junction left unmatched. The CDR3 totals 15 residues. The sequenced part of the CDR3 DNA is TGCGCCAGCAGCTTGGAGCGGGAGGCGACAGATACG. Residues: CASSLEREATDT. The entire CDR3 protein is CASSLEREATDTQYF.

Concerning this clone itself: The read halts 3 residues ahead of the CDR3 end, with the missing end drawn from the germline J gene. The chain uses TRBV19 and TRBJ2-5; 12 bases map to TRBD1. The CDR3 contains 16 residues. Germline V gives CDR1 LNHDA, CDR2 SQIVND (reference sequence). The V gene end was trimmed by 5 bases and the J gene end by 5 bases; junction bases not matched to a gene: 9. The CDR3 spells CASSSGTGGIMETQYF. The sequenced CDR3 bases are TGTGCCAGTAGTTCCGGGACAGGGGGCATTATGGAGACC.

This clone was detected only a few times. The read terminates 3 residues before the CDR3 end, so the remaining end is supplied by the germline J gene. This sequence joins TRBV19 and TRBJ1-5, with D maybe TRBD1 (5 bases). The CDR3 loop spans 14 amino acids. The germline gives CDR1 LNHDA, CDR2 SQIVND (reference sequence). Trimming removed 7 bases from V and 3 bases from J, with 13 bases in between. The CDR3: CASTKDTLNQPQHF. The CDR3 DNA, read in part, is TGTGCCAGTACCAAGGACACACTCAATCAGCCC.